A selection of T cell receptor beta chains follows, all from one sample in a study of shared clonotypes between healthy human individuals. The protocol was immunoSEQ multiplex PCR, while the TCRdb copy is restricted to in-frame clones and leaves out a portion. In the table there are about 490,000 clones, 79% of which are singletons. Specimen: PBMCs. Receptor source: a woman aged 40 to 49 in good health. Some clones in this sample may be carry-over from other donors' samples. Both conserved end residues are part of each CDR3. Fields, in order: J gene, clone size, D gene, V gene, CDR3 protein, CDR3 DNA. D genes are given only for firm matches. The listing skips clone size in some rows; elsewhere it reads once, few, many or a size class.

j_gene: TRBJ1-5; abundance: -; d_gene: -; v_gene: TRBV5-4; CDR3aa: CASSTQGRDQPQHF; CDR3nt: TGTGCCAGCAGCACTCAGGGGAGAGATCAGCCCCAGCATTTT
j_gene: TRBJ2-7; abundance: -; d_gene: -; v_gene: TRBV11-3; CDR3aa: CASSFGQGLEQYF; CDR3nt: TGTGCCAGCAGCTTTGGCCAGGGACTGGAGCAGTACTTC
j_gene: TRBJ2-1; abundance: many; d_gene: -; v_gene: TRBV4-2; CDR3aa: CASSLVPEAYNEQFF; CDR3nt: TGTGCCAGCAGCTTAGTTCCAGAGGCCTACAATGAGCAGTTCTTC
j_gene: TRBJ2-7; abundance: -; d_gene: -; v_gene: TRBV19; CDR3aa: CASSIRSNSYEQYF; CDR3nt: TGTGCCAGTAGTATTCGGTCTAACTCCTACGAGCAGTACTTC
j_gene: TRBJ2-1; abundance: -; d_gene: -; v_gene: TRBV6-1; CDR3aa: CASMRTMAGEQFF; CDR3nt: TGTGCCAGCATGCGGACTATGGCGGGTGAGCAGTTCTTC
j_gene: TRBJ1-1; abundance: -; d_gene: -; v_gene: TRBV28; CDR3aa: CASSWGRTEAFF; CDR3nt: TGTGCCAGCAGTTGGGGCAGGACCGAAGCTTTCTTT
j_gene: TRBJ1-1; abundance: -; d_gene: -; v_gene: TRBV7-8; CDR3aa: CASSPDLKHTEAFF; CDR3nt: TGTGCCAGCAGCCCGGACCTCAAACACACTGAAGCTTTCTTT
j_gene: TRBJ2-7; abundance: -; d_gene: -; v_gene: TRBV18; CDR3aa: CASSPVVASEQYF; CDR3nt: TGTGCCAGCTCACCCGTAGTGGCCTCCGAGCAGTACTTC
j_gene: TRBJ2-7; abundance: -; d_gene: -; v_gene: TRBV7-9; CDR3aa: CASSLGSGRTSYEQYF; CDR3nt: TGTGCCAGCAGCTTAGGATCCGGCAGGACGTCCTACGAGCAGTACTTC
j_gene: TRBJ2-2; abundance: once; d_gene: TRBD2; v_gene: TRBV30; CDR3aa: CAWSPQRTSGRTGELFF; CDR3nt: TGTGCCTGGAGTCCACAAAGGACTAGCGGGAGAACCGGGGAGCTGTTTTTT
j_gene: TRBJ2-5; abundance: once; d_gene: -; v_gene: TRBV11-2; CDR3aa: CASSLDRSTQYF; CDR3nt: TGTGCCAGCAGCTTAGATCGATCCACCCAGTACTTC
j_gene: TRBJ2-7; abundance: -; d_gene: TRBD2; v_gene: TRBV7-3; CDR3aa: CASSPTTSGRAEQYF; CDR3nt: TGTGCCAGCAGCCCTACGACTAGCGGGAGGGCCGAGCAGTACTTC
j_gene: TRBJ1-1; abundance: -; d_gene: -; v_gene: TRBV6-5; CDR3aa: CASSYSTATGNTEAFF; CDR3nt: TGTGCCAGCAGTTACTCGACTGCGACAGGGAACACTGAAGCTTTCTTT
j_gene: TRBJ2-2; abundance: -; d_gene: TRBD1; v_gene: TRBV4-2; CDR3aa: CASLPGQGSTGELFF; CDR3nt: TGTGCCAGCCTCCCGGGACAGGGGAGCACCGGGGAGCTGTTTTTT
j_gene: TRBJ2-3; abundance: -; d_gene: -; v_gene: TRBV7-6; CDR3aa: CASSTTVNVNTDTQYF; CDR3nt: TGTGCCAGCAGCACAACAGTTAATGTCAACACAGATACGCAGTATTTT
j_gene: TRBJ2-3; abundance: -; d_gene: -; v_gene: TRBV2; CDR3aa: CASSGGEADTQYF; CDR3nt: TGTGCCAGTAGTGGAGGGGAGGCAGATACGCAGTATTTT
j_gene: TRBJ2-3; abundance: once; d_gene: -; v_gene: TRBV7-2; CDR3aa: CASSLEAYSTDTQYF; CDR3nt: TGTGCCAGCAGCTTAGAAGCGTATAGCACAGATACGCAGTATTTT
j_gene: TRBJ2-7; abundance: few; d_gene: -; v_gene: TRBV28; CDR3aa: CASSITGPKNGYF; CDR3nt: TGTGCCAGCAGTATCACAGGGCCCAAGAATGGGTACTTC
j_gene: TRBJ1-4; abundance: -; d_gene: -; v_gene: TRBV4-2; CDR3aa: CASSQESQLTNEKLFF; CDR3nt: TGTGCCAGCAGCCAAGAGTCCCAGCTAACTAATGAAAAACTGTTTTTT
j_gene: TRBJ2-7; abundance: -; d_gene: TRBD2; v_gene: TRBV27; CDR3aa: CASSTRLAGVFEQYF; CDR3nt: TGTGCCAGCAGTACTCGACTAGCGGGAGTTTTCGAGCAGTACTTC
j_gene: TRBJ2-7; abundance: -; d_gene: TRBD1; v_gene: TRBV29-1; CDR3aa: CSVYRGRGEQYF; CDR3nt: TGCAGCGTTTACAGGGGACGCGGCGAGCAGTACTTC
j_gene: TRBJ1-2; abundance: -; d_gene: -; v_gene: TRBV30; CDR3aa: CAWSGSNYGYTF; CDR3nt: TGTGCCTGGAGTGGGTCGAACTATGGCTACACCTTC
j_gene: TRBJ2-1; abundance: -; d_gene: TRBD2; v_gene: TRBV9; CDR3aa: CASSETSGGNEQFF; CDR3nt: TGTGCCAGCAGCGAGACTAGCGGTGGTAATGAGCAGTTCTTC
j_gene: TRBJ1-2; abundance: -; d_gene: -; v_gene: TRBV2; CDR3aa: CASRDRNYGYTF; CDR3nt: TGTGCCAGCAGGGACAGAAACTATGGCTACACCTTC
j_gene: TRBJ2-3; abundance: -; d_gene: -; v_gene: TRBV18; CDR3aa: CASSPGQRGTDTQYF; CDR3nt: TGTGCCAGCTCCCCGGGACAGCGGGGCACAGATACGCAGTATTTT
j_gene: TRBJ2-5; abundance: -; d_gene: TRBD1; v_gene: TRBV5-5; CDR3aa: CASSLITGEETQYF; CDR3nt: TGTGCCAGCAGCCTCATCACAGGGGAAGAGACCCAGTACTTC
j_gene: TRBJ2-3; abundance: -; d_gene: -; v_gene: TRBV5-1; CDR3aa: CASSLVGGDTDTQYF; CDR3nt: TGCGCCAGCAGCTTGGTTGGGGGCGACACAGATACGCAGTATTTT
j_gene: TRBJ2-3; abundance: many; d_gene: -; v_gene: TRBV19; CDR3aa: CASSIREGGRYTQYF; CDR3nt: TGTGCCAGTAGTATAAGGGAAGGGGGTAGATATACGCAGTATTTT
j_gene: TRBJ2-5; abundance: -; d_gene: TRBD1; v_gene: TRBV11-2; CDR3aa: CASSSADRGYQETQYF; CDR3nt: TGTGCCAGCAGCTCAGCGGACAGGGGGTACCAAGAGACCCAGTACTTC
j_gene: TRBJ2-3; abundance: -; d_gene: -; v_gene: TRBV25-1; CDR3aa: CASSDLGGITDTQYF; CDR3nt: TGTGCCAGCAGTGACTTGGGCGGGATTACAGATACGCAGTATTTT
j_gene: TRBJ1-5; abundance: -; d_gene: -; v_gene: TRBV5-4; CDR3aa: CASSLGRERPSNQPQHF; CDR3nt: TGTGCCAGCAGCTTGGGCAGGGAGAGACCAAGCAATCAGCCCCAGCATTTT
j_gene: TRBJ1-5; abundance: -; d_gene: -; v_gene: TRBV5-3; CDR3aa: CARSPWGILVQPQHF; CDR3nt: TGTGCCAGAAGCCCCTGGGGGATCCTGGTTCAGCCCCAGCATTTT
j_gene: TRBJ1-5; abundance: few; d_gene: -; v_gene: TRBV28; CDR3aa: CAGSLIRGRHQPQHF; CDR3nt: TGTGCCGGCAGTTTAATCCGGGGAAGGCATCAGCCCCAGCATTTT
j_gene: TRBJ2-1; abundance: few; d_gene: -; v_gene: TRBV4-1; CDR3aa: CASSQGGGMYNEQFF; CDR3nt: TGCGCCAGCAGCCAAGGGGGCGGCATGTACAATGAGCAGTTCTTC
j_gene: TRBJ1-4; abundance: few; d_gene: -; v_gene: TRBV7-9; CDR3aa: CASSPLAGQLYFF; CDR3nt: TGTGCCAGCAGCCCTCTGGCTGGACAGCTTTATTTTTTT
j_gene: TRBJ2-5; abundance: -; d_gene: -; v_gene: TRBV13; CDR3aa: CASSLGGLAMGETQYF; CDR3nt: TGTGCCAGCAGCTTAGGGGGGCTAGCGATGGGAGAGACCCAGTACTTC
j_gene: TRBJ1-6; abundance: few; d_gene: TRBD1; v_gene: TRBV30; CDR3aa: CAWNGQGDSPLHF; CDR3nt: TGTGCCTGGAACGGACAGGGGGATTCACCCCTCCACTTT
j_gene: TRBJ1-4; abundance: -; d_gene: -; v_gene: TRBV7-2; CDR3aa: CASSSGRNEKLFF; CDR3nt: TGTGCCAGCAGCTCCGGGCGTAATGAAAAACTGTTTTTT
j_gene: TRBJ2-7; abundance: -; d_gene: TRBD1; v_gene: TRBV11-3; CDR3aa: CASSSRDRPSSYEQYF; CDR3nt: TGTGCCAGCAGCTCCCGGGACAGACCATCCTCGTACGAGCAGTACTTC
j_gene: TRBJ2-5; abundance: -; d_gene: TRBD2; v_gene: TRBV5-1; CDR3aa: CASSPPTSVGETQYF; CDR3nt: TGCGCCAGCAGCCCTCCTACTAGCGTCGGAGAGACCCAGTACTTC
j_gene: TRBJ1-1; abundance: -; d_gene: -; v_gene: TRBV7-8; CDR3aa: CASSPDRVGTEAFF; CDR3nt: TGTGCCAGCAGCCCGGATAGGGTAGGCACTGAAGCTTTCTTT
j_gene: TRBJ1-1; abundance: -; d_gene: -; v_gene: TRBV7-2; CDR3aa: CASSSTRGKNTEAFF; CDR3nt: TGTGCCAGCAGCTCGACGCGGGGGAAGAACACTGAAGCTTTCTTT
j_gene: TRBJ2-1; abundance: -; d_gene: -; v_gene: TRBV14; CDR3aa: CASSPLGEGGYNEQFF; CDR3nt: TGTGCCAGCAGCCCGCTAGGGGAAGGGGGGTACAATGAGCAGTTCTTC
j_gene: TRBJ1-5; abundance: -; d_gene: -; v_gene: TRBV28; CDR3aa: CASSTGSLSNQPQHF; CDR3nt: TGTGCCAGCAGTACAGGGTCGCTCAGCAATCAGCCCCAGCATTTT
j_gene: TRBJ2-3; abundance: -; d_gene: TRBD2; v_gene: TRBV10-3; CDR3aa: CAISEGGLASRDTQYF; CDR3nt: TGTGCCATCAGTGAGGGAGGACTAGCGAGCAGGGATACGCAGTATTTT
j_gene: TRBJ2-7; abundance: -; d_gene: TRBD2; v_gene: TRBV28; CDR3aa: CASSLLAGAFSYEQYF; CDR3nt: TGTGCCAGCAGTCTCTTAGCGGGTGCCTTCTCCTACGAGCAGTACTTC
j_gene: TRBJ1-2; abundance: -; d_gene: TRBD1; v_gene: TRBV4-1; CDR3aa: CASSLRDRGNYGYTF; CDR3nt: TGCGCCAGCAGCCTTCGGGACAGGGGCAACTATGGCTACACCTTC
j_gene: TRBJ1-1; abundance: -; d_gene: -; v_gene: TRBV4-1; CDR3aa: CASSQDPGVLIAFF; CDR3nt: TGCGCCAGCAGCCAAGACCCTGGGGTATTGATAGCTTTCTTT
j_gene: TRBJ1-1; abundance: -; d_gene: -; v_gene: TRBV20-1; CDR3aa: CSAIDRNEAFF; CDR3nt: TGCAGTGCTATCGACAGAAACGAAGCTTTCTTT
j_gene: TRBJ1-5; abundance: -; d_gene: -; v_gene: TRBV28; CDR3aa: CASSFDPLGRRGNQPQHF; CDR3nt: TGTGCCAGCAGCTTCGACCCCCTCGGAAGACGGGGCAATCAGCCCCAGCATTTT
j_gene: TRBJ2-5; abundance: -; d_gene: -; v_gene: TRBV10-2; CDR3aa: CASSEIRQETQYF; CDR3nt: TGCGCCAGCAGTGAGATCCGGCAAGAGACCCAGTACTTC
j_gene: TRBJ1-2; abundance: -; d_gene: TRBD1; v_gene: TRBV9; CDR3aa: CASSAGQGWNGYTF; CDR3nt: TGTGCCAGCAGCGCCGGACAGGGATGGAATGGCTACACCTTC
j_gene: TRBJ2-5; abundance: many; d_gene: TRBD2; v_gene: TRBV5-4; CDR3aa: CASSPGTSGQETQYF; CDR3nt: TGTGCCAGCAGCCCCGGGACTAGCGGGCAAGAGACCCAGTACTTC